This TCR beta chain is from a study of Ad26.COV2.S vaccination and SARS-CoV-2 variants. Whole-study context: Into the muscle, Ad26.COV2.S was dosed once or twice, 56 days apart. General observations from the study: Vaccine recipients showed a spike-specific TCR breadth that was higher than in placebo recipients.

Treatment specified: around 19 received Ad26.COV2.S at low or high dose, single or two shots; five or six received placebo; per-sample allocation not given. Sampling took place 63 days after the first vaccine or placebo injection. About this clone itself: Its antigen is unknown.

The assay was immunoSEQ multiplex PCR, and TCRdb's table has in-frame clones only and misses some. In the table there are about 480,000 clones, around 88% of which are singletons. The CDR3 extends over 13 amino acids. Trimming took off 0 bases at V and 8 bases at J, with 10 bases between the two ends. CDR1 and CDR2 from the germline V gene are SGHTA and FQGNSA. The source is a person aged 18-60 years who received the Ad26.COV2.S COVID-19 vaccine or a placebo. This chain joins TRBV7-2 and TRBJ2-5, with D perhaps matching TRBD1 or TRBD2 (5 bases each). Sequences were derived from peripheral blood, sampled in a trial of Ad26.COV2.S vaccine versus placebo. DNA of the CDR3: TGTGCCAGCAGCTTAGCGAATGGGGGAACCCAGTACTTC. Its protein product is CASSLANGGTQYF.